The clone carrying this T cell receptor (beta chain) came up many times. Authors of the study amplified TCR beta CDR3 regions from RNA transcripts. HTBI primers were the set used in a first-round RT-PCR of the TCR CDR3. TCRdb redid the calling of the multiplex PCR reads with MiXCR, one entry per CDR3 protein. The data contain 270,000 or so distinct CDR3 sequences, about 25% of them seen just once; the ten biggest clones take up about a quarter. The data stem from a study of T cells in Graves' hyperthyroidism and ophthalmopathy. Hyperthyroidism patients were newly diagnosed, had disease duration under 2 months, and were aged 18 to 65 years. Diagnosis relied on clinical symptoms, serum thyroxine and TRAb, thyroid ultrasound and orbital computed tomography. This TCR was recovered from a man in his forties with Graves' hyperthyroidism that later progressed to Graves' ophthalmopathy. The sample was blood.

The CDR3 loop is CASSLGRTGETYEQYF. In DNA, the CDR3 is TGTGCCAGCAGCTTGGGACGGACAGGAGAGACCTACGAGCAGTACTTC. The chain links TRBV5-5 to TRBJ2-7; TRBD1 aligns across 7 bases. CDR3 length equals 16 residues. Germline V gives CDR1 SGHKS, CDR2 YYEKEE (reference sequence). V trimming: 0 bases; J trimming: 2 bases; junction bases outside the gene matches: 8.